This TCR beta chain was obtained from a study of CD8 T cells in Susac syndrome. Random hexamers were used to reverse transcribe an amount of roughly 0.45 to 1 ug RNA. Across 54 Vbeta and 13 Jbeta, immunoSEQ multiplex PCR amplified TCR beta CDR3. TCRdb re-called the immunoSEQ multiplex PCR reads with MiXCR, one entry per CDR3 protein. The sample gives about 300,000 distinct CDR3 sequences, around 90% of which show up once; roughly 0.07% is in the top ten. The V segment lost 3 bases and the J segment 9 bases; nucleotides outside the gene matches: 13. Germline CDR1 and CDR2: SGHVS and FQNEAQ. The CDR3 sequence is 18 residues long.

This chain joins TRBV7-8 and TRBJ2-1, with 14 positions matching TRBD2. This clonotype was obtained from a human donor with multiple sclerosis. Sequenced: CD4+ T cells from PBMCs. CDR3 sequence: CASSLVTGTSGGPPEQFF. The DNA of the CDR3 is TGTGCCAGCAGCTTGGTAACCGGGACTAGCGGGGGCCCACCTGAGCAGTTCTTC. Using reference TRBV7-8 and TRBJ2-1 for the parts outside the CDR3, the full variable domain is GAGVSQSPRYKVAKRGQDVALRCDPISGHVSLFWYQQALGQGPEFLTYFQNEAQLDKSGLPSDRFFAERPEGSVSTLKIQRTQQEDSAVYLCASSLVTGTSGGPPEQFFGPGTRLTVL.